This TCR beta chain was captured in a study of blood T cell repertoires in COVID-19. About the research overall: Researchers got acute and convalescent COVID-19 samples from the United States, Italy and Spain. T cells, B-cell-depleted T cells, or PBMCs provided the cDNA or gDNA that served as material.

Looked up from germline, CDR1 is SGDLS and CDR2 is YYNGEE. With 4 bases clipped from V and 9 bases from J, the junction kept 14 bases outside the gene matches. The CDR3 length is 15 residues. As handled by the study authors: From reference gene primer amplification, estimates of nucleated cell counts were derived. The repertoire was sequenced with immunoSEQ multiplex PCR; TCRdb's copy has only in-frame clones and lacks some. The D gene and trimming were derived from the DNA, and the V and J assignments and clone size from that table. This sample has 200,000 to 250,000 clones, with more than 70% found just once.

The receptor comes from a woman aged 60-70 years with acute or convalescent COVID-19. The genes are TRBV9 and TRBJ2-7, with TRBD1 identical over 9 bases. Input material: peripheral blood. DNA of the CDR3: TGTGCCAGCAGCCGCCGGGGACAGGGCGGCCAATGGCAGTACTTC. Its translation: CASSRRGQGGQWQYF.